Reported below is one T cell receptor beta chain. Its specificity is not known. This CDR3 is built from 15 residues. Trimming stripped 3 bases from V and 0 bases from J, with 11 bases between. Per germline, CDR1 LNHDA and CDR2 SQIVND (reference sequence). Assay used: immunoSEQ multiplex PCR; TCRdb lists only in-frame clones, some missing. The profile shows approximately 110,000 clones, over 75% of them singletons. These data are taken from a study of T cell responses to AZD1222 COVID-19 vaccine. Study-wide points: Vaccine-related CD4 TCRs covered spike, predominating at 160-218 and 743-854. Sampling captured repertoires only after the peak T cell response.

The material was peripheral blood, obtained on day 0 of AZD1222 vaccination. This TCR was recovered from an adult in good health. V is TRBV19 and J is TRBJ1-1, with D unresolved. In DNA form, the CDR3 reads TGTGCCAGTAGTATTCTGTTCAAGATGAACACTGAAGCTTTCTTT. It translates to CASSILFKMNTEAFF.